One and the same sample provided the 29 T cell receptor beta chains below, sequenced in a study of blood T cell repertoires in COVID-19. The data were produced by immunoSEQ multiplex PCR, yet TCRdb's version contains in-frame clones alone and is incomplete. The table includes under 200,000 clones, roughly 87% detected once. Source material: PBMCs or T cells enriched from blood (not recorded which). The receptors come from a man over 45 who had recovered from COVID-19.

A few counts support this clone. As DNA, the CDR3 is TGTGCCAGCAGTTCCCAGCGGGGGGGCCAGGATGAGCAGTTCTTC. Translating it yields CASSSQRGGQDEQFF. The chain employs TRBV28 and TRBJ2-1, with 10 bases that match TRBD2. Per germline, CDR1 MDHEN and CDR2 SYDVKM. The CDR3 is 15 amino acids. The V gene end was trimmed by 4 bases and the J gene end by 8 bases; junction bases not matched to a gene: 8.

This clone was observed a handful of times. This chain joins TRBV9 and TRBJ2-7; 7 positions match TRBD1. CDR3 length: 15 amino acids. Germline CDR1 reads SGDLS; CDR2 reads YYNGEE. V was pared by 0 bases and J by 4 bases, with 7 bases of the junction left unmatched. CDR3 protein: CASSVASQGVYEQYF. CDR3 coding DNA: TGTGCCAGCAGCGTAGCGTCGCAGGGGGTATACGAGCAGTACTTC. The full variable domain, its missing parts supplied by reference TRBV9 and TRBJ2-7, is DSGVTQTPKHLITATGQRVTLRCSPRSGDLSVYWYQQSLDQGLQFLIQYYNGEERAKGNILERFSAQQFPDLHSELNLSSLELGDSALYFCASSVASQGVYEQYFGPGTRLTVT.

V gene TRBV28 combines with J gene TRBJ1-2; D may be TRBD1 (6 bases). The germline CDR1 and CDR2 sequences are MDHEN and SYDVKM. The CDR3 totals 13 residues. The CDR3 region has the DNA TGTGCTACGAGGGGGGGTATGGAGTATGGCTACACCTTC. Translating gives CATRGGMEYGYTF.

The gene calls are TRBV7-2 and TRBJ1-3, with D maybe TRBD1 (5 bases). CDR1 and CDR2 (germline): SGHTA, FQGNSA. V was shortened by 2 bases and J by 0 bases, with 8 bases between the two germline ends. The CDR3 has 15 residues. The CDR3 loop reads CASSLLQVSGNTIYF. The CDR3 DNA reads TGTGCCAGCAGCTTACTACAGGTCTCTGGAAACACCATATATTTT.

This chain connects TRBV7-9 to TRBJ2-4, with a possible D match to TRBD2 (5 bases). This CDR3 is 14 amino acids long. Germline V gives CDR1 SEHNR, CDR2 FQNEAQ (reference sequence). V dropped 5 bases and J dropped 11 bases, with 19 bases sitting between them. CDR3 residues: CASSAGLPDRVQYF. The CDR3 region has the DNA TGTGCCAGCAGCGCAGGACTCCCCGATAGAGTTCAGTACTTC.

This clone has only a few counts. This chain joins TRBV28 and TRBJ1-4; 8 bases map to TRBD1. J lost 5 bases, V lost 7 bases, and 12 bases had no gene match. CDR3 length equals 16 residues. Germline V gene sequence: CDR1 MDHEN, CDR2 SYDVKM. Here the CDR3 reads CASIPMVDRANEKLFF. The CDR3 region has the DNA TGTGCCAGCATCCCCATGGTGGACAGGGCGAATGAAAAACTGTTTTTT.

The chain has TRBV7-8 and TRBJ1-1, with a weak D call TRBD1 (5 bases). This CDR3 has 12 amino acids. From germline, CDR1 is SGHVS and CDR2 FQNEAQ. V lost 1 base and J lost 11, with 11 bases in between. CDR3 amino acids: CASSLVSEGAFF. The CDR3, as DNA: TGTGCCAGCAGCTTAGTTTCGGAGGGGGCTTTCTTT.

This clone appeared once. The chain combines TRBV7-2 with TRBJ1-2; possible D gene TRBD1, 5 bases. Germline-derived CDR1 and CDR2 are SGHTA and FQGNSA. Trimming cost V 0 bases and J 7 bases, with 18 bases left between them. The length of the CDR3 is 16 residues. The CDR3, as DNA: TGTGCCAGCAGCTTAGCAATATTGCAGGGAGGCGGTGGCTACACCTTC. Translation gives CASSLAILQGGGGYTF.

The CDR3 DNA reads TGCAGTGCTAAAGGGGCAACTGAAGCTTTCTTT. It specifies CSAKGATEAFF. This chain links TRBV20-1 with TRBJ1-1, with D possibly matching TRBD1 (5 bases). The CDR3 covers 11 residues. Trimming left V 4 bases short and J 5 bases short, with 8 bases between. The germline CDR1 and CDR2 sequences are DFQATT and SNEGSKA (reference sequence).

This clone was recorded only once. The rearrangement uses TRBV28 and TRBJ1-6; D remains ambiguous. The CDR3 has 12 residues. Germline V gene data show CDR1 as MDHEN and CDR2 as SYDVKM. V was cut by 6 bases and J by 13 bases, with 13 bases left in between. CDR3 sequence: CASSTLLGPLHF. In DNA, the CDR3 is TGTGCCAGCAGCACACTCTTGGGCCCCCTCCACTTT.

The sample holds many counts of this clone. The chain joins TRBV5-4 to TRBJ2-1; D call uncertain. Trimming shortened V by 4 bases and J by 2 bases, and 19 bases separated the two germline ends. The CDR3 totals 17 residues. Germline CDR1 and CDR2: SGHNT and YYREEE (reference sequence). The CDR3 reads CASSARLRTITYNEQFF. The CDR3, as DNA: TGTGCCAGCAGCGCCCGACTCCGAACGATTACCTACAATGAGCAGTTCTTC.

The CDR3 spells CASSDGQGRGGEAFF. In nucleotides, the CDR3 is TGTGCCAGCAGTGATGGGCAGGGCCGAGGCGGTGAAGCTTTCTTT. The J gene is TRBJ1-1, the V gene TRBV6-4, with D possibly matching TRBD1 (5 bases). V gave up 3 bases and J gave up 7 bases, with 18 bases separating them. This CDR3 has 15 residues. Germline V gene lookup returns CDR1 MRHNA and CDR2 SNTAGT.

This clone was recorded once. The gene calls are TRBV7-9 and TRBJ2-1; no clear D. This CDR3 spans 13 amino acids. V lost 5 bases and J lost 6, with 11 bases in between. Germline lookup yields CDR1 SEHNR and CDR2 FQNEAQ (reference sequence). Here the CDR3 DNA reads TGTGCCAGCAGCGCTAGAGAGGTCAATGAGCAGTTCTTC. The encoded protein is CASSAREVNEQFF.

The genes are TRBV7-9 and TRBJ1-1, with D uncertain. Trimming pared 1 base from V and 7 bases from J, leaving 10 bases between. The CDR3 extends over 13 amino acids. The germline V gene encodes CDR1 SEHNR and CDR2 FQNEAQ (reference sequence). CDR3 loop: CASSLGGHNEAFF. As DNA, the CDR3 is TGTGCCAGCAGCTTAGGAGGGCATAATGAAGCTTTCTTT.

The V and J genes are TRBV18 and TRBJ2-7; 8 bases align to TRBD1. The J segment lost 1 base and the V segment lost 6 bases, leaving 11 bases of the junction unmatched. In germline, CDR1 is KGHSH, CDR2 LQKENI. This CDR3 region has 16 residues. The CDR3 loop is CASSQSRGHDSYEQYF. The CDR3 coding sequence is TGTGCCAGCTCTCAATCCAGGGGGCACGATTCCTACGAGCAGTACTTC.

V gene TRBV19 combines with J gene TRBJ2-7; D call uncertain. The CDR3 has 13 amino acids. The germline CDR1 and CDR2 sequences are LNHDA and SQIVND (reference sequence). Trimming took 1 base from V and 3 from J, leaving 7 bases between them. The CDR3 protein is CASSIGQYYEQYF. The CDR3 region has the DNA TGTGCCAGTAGTATAGGTCAGTACTACGAGCAGTACTTC.

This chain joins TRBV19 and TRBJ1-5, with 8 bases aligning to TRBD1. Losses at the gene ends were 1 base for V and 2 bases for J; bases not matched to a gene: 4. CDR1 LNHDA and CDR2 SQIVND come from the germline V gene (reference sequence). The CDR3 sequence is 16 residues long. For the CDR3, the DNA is TGTGCCAGTAGTATAGGGACAGGGAGGGGCAATCAGCCCCAGCATTTT. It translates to CASSIGTGRGNQPQHF.

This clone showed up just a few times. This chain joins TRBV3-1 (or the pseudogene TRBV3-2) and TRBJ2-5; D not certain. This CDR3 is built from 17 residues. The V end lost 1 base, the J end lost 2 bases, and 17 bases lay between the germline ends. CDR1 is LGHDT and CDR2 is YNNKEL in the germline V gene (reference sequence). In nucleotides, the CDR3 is TGTGCCAGCAGCCAAGGGAGCAGTAGCCCCGCACAAGAGACCCAGTACTTC. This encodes CASSQGSSSPAQETQYF.

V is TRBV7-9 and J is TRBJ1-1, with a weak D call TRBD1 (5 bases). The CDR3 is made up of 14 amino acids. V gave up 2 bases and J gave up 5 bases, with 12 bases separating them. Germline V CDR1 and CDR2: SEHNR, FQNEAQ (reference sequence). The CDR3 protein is CASSLNSGGTEAFF. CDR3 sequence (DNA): TGTGCCAGCAGCTTAAATTCCGGGGGGACTGAAGCTTTCTTT.

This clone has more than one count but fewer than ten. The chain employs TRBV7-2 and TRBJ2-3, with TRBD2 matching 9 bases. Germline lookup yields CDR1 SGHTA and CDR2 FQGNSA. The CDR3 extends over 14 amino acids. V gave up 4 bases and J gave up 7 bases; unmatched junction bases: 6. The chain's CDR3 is CASSYSGGKNTQYF. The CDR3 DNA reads TGTGCCAGCAGCTATAGCGGGGGTAAAAATACGCAGTATTTT.

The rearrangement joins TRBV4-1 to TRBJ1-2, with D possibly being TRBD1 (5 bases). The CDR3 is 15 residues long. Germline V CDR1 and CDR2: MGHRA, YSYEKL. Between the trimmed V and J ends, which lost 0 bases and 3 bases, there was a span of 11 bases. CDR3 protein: CASSQDAGRDYGYTF. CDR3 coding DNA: TGCGCCAGCAGCCAAGATGCAGGGAGGGACTATGGCTACACCTTC.

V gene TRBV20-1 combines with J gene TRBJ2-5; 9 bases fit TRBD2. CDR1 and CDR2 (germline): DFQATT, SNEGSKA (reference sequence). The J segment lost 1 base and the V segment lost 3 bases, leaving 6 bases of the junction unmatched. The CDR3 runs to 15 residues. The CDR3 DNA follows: TGCAGTGCTAGTATCGTAGCGGGGGCCCAAGAGACCCAGTACTTC. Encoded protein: CSASIVAGAQETQYF.

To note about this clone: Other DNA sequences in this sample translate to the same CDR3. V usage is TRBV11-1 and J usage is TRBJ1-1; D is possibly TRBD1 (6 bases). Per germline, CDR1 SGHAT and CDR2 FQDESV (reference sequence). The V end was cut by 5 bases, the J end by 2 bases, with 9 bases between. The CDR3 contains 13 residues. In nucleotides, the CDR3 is TGTGCCAGCAGCCGGACAGAAAACACTGAAGCTTTCTTT. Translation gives CASSRTENTEAFF.

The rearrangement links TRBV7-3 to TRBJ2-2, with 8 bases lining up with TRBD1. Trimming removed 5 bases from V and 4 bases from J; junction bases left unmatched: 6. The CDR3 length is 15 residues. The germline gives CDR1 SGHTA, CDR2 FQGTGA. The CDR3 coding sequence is TGTGCCAGCAGCCCAGCGGACAGGGTCACCGGGGAGCTGTTTTTT. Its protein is CASSPADRVTGELFF.

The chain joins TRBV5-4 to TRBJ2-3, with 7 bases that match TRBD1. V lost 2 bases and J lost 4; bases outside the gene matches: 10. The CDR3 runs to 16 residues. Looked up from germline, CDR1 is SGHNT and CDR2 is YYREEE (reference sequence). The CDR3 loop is CASSFPRTGRADTQYF. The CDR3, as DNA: TGTGCCAGCAGCTTCCCCCGGACAGGCCGCGCAGATACGCAGTATTTT.

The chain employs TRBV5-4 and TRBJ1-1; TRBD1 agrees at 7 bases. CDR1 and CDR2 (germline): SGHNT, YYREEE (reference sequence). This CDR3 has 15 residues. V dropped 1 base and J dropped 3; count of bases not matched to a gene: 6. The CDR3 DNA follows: TGTGCCAGCAGCTTGAAGCAGGGGGACTACACTGAAGCTTTCTTT. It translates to CASSLKQGDYTEAFF. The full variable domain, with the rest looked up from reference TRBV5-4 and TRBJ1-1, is ETGVTQSPTHLIKTRGQQVTLRCSSQSGHNTVSWYQQALGQGPQFIFQYYREEENGRGNFPPRFSGLQFPNYSSELNVNALELDDSALYLCASSLKQGDYTEAFFGQGTRLTVV.

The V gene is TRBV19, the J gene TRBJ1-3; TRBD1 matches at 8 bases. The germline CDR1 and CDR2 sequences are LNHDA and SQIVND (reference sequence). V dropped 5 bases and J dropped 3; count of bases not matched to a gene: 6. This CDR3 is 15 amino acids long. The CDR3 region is CASSQDREYGNTIYF. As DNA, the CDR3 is TGTGCCAGTAGTCAGGACAGGGAGTATGGAAACACCATATATTTT.

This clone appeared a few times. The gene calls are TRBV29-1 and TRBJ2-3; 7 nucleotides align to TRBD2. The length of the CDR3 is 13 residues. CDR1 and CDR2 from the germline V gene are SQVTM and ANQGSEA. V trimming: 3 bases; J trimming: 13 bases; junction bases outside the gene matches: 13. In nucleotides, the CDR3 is TGCAGCGTTGAGCCTACCGGCGGGAGTGGAAAGTATTTT. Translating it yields CSVEPTGGSGKYF.

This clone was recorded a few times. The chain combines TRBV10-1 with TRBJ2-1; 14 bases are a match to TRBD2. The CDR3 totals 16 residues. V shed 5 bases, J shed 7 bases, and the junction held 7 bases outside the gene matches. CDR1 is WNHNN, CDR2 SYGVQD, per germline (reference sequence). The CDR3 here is CASSQAGTSGRNEQFF. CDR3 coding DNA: TGCGCCAGCAGTCAAGCCGGGACTAGCGGGAGAAATGAGCAGTTCTTC.